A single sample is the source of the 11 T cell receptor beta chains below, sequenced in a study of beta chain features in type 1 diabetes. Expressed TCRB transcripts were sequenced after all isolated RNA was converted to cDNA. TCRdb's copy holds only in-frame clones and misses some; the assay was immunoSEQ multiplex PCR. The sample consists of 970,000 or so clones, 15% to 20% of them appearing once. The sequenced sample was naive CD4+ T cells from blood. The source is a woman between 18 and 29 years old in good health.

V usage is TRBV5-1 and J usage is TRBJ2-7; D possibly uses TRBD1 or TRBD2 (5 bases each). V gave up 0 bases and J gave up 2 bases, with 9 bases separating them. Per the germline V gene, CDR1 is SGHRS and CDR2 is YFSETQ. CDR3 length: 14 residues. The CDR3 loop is CASSLDRGTYEQYF. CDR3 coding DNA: TGCGCCAGCAGCTTGGATCGGGGCACCTACGAGCAGTACTTC. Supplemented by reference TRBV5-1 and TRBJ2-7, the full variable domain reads KAGVTQTPRYLIKTRGQQVTLSCSPISGHRSVSWYQQTPGQGLQFLFEYFSETQRNKGNFPGRFSGRQFSNSRSEMNVSTLELGDSALYLCASSLDRGTYEQYFGPGTRLTVT.

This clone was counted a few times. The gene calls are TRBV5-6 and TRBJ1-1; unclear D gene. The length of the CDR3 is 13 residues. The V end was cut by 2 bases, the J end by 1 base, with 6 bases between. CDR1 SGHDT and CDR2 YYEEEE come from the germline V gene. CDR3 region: CASSFVENTEAFF. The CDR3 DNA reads TGTGCCAGCAGCTTTGTGGAGAACACTGAAGCTTTCTTT.

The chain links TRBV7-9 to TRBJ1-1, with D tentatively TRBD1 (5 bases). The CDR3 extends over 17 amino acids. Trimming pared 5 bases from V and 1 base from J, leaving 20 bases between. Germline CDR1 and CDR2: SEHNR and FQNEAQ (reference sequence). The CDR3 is CASSENLGQGENTEAFF. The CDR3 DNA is TGTGCCAGCAGCGAAAACTTGGGTCAGGGCGAGAACACTGAAGCTTTCTTT.

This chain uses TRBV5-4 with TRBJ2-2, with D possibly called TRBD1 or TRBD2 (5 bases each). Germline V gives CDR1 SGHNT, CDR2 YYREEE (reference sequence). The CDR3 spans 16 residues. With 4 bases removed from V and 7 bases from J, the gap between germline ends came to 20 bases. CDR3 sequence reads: CASSLNRGGVHGELFF. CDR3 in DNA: TGTGCCAGCAGCCTGAACCGTGGGGGAGTTCACGGGGAGCTGTTTTTT.

This chain's CDR3 is CASSFVGLAEHNEQFF. The CDR3 region has the DNA TGTGCCAGCAGTTTTGTAGGACTAGCGGAACACAATGAGCAGTTCTTC. The rearrangement uses TRBV27 and TRBJ2-1; TRBD2 aligns across 10 bases. The ends lost 3 bases at V and 5 bases at J; junction bases unmatched: 7. The CDR3 covers 16 residues. Per the germline V gene, CDR1 is MNHEY and CDR2 is SMNVEV (reference sequence).

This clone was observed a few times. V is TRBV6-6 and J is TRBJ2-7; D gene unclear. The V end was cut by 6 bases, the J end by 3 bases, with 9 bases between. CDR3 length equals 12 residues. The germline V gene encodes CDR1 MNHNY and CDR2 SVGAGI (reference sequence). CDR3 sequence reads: CASRYSGYEQYF. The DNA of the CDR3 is TGTGCCAGCAGGTATTCAGGCTACGAGCAGTACTTC.

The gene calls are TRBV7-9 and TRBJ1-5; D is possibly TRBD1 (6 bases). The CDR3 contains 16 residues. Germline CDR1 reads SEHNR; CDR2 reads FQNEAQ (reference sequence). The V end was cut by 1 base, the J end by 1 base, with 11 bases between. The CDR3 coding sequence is TGTGCCAGCAGCTTAGACAGGGAGGTGAGCAATCAGCCCCAGCATTTT. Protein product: CASSLDREVSNQPQHF.

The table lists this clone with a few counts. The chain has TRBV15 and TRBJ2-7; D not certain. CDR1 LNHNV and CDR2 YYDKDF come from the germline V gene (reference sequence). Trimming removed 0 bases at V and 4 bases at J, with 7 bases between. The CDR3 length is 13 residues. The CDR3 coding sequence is TGTGCCACCAGCAGAGACCCTGAATACGAGCAGTACTTC. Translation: CATSRDPEYEQYF. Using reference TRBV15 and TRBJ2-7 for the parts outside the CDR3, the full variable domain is DAMVIQNPRYQVTQFGKPVTLSCSQTLNHNVMYWYQQKSSQAPKLLFHYYDKDFNNEADTPDNFQSRRPNTSFCFLDIRSPGLGDTAMYLCATSRDPEYEQYFGPGTRLTVT.

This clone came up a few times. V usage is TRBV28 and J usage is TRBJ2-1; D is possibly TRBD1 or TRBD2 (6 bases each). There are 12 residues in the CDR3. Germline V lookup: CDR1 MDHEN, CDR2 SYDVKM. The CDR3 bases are TGTGCGGGGGGCTCGACCTACAATGAGCAGTTCTTC. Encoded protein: CAGGSTYNEQFF.

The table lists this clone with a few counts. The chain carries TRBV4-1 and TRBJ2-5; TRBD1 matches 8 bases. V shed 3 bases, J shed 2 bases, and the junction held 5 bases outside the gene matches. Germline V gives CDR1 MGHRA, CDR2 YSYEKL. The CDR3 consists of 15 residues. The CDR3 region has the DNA TGCGCCAGCAGCCACCTAGGGACAGGACAAGAGACCCAGTACTTC. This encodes CASSHLGTGQETQYF.

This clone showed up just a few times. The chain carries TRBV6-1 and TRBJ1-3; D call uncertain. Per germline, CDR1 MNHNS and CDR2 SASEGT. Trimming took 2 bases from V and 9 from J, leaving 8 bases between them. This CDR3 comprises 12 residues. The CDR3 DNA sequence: TGTGCCAGCAGTGAACAGGCTAGCACCATATATTTT. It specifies CASSEQASTIYF.